One sample yielded the 28 T cell receptor beta chains listed below, sequenced in a study of T-cell reconstitution after alpha-beta-depleted transplantation in children. Unique molecular identifiers were incorporated when the TCRbeta library was constructed. Each CDR3 protein is one row after TCRdb ran MiXCR on the PCR reads. Of about 500,000 distinct CDR3 sequences in the sample, approximately 32% were seen once. The source material was PBMCs from the stem cell graft donor, sampled from the stem cell graft. The receptors stem from a human donor who donated a stem cell graft to a child with aplastic anemia.

The sample holds a few counts of this clonotype. The V gene is TRBV12-3 or TRBV12-4, the J gene TRBJ2-4; tentatively, D is TRBD2 (5 bases). V gave up 6 bases and J gave up 7 bases, with 16 bases separating them. The length of the CDR3 is 14 residues. Written as DNA, the CDR3 is TGTGCCAGCAGAAGGACCCCCTCGGGGAACATTCAGTACTTC. Its protein is CASRRTPSGNIQYF.

On this clonotype: A read error may account for a junction end that differs from germline. The V and J genes are TRBV7-2 and TRBJ1-1; no reliable D call. CDR1 is SGHTA and CDR2 is FQGNSA in the germline V gene. The CDR3 is made up of 14 amino acids. The CDR3 spells CASSFYHMNTEDFF. In DNA, the CDR3 is TGTGCCAGCAGCTTCTATCACATGAACACTGAAGATTTCTTT.

The chain is built from TRBV5-6 and TRBJ2-3; 9 nucleotides match TRBD2. CDR1 SGHDT and CDR2 YYEEEE come from the germline V gene. With 0 bases clipped from V and 5 bases from J, the junction kept 16 bases outside the gene matches. The CDR3 is 19 residues long. The CDR3 protein is CASSLASVRRTSVKDTQYF. The CDR3 DNA reads TGTGCCAGCAGCTTGGCCAGCGTAAGGAGGACTAGCGTGAAAGATACGCAGTATTTT.

This clonotype was recorded many times. The rearrangement uses TRBV27 and TRBJ2-7; D gene ambiguous. V was pared by 6 bases and J by 2 bases, with 14 bases between. CDR1 and CDR2 (germline): MNHEY, SMNVEV (reference sequence). This CDR3 contains 14 residues. CDR3 region: CASSLGQGAYEQYF. The CDR3 bases are TGTGCCAGCAGCTTAGGTCAAGGCGCCTACGAGCAGTACTTC.

The rearrangement links TRBV28 to TRBJ2-1; 8 positions match TRBD2. Per germline, CDR1 MDHEN and CDR2 SYDVKM. This CDR3 has 16 amino acids. Trimming at V came to 4 bases and at J to 5 bases, leaving 10 bases not matched to a gene. CDR3 DNA: TGTGCCAGCAGTTCTTTTGCTAGCGGGCGACACAATGAGCAGTTCTTC. Encoded protein: CASSSFASGRHNEQFF.

The chain is built from TRBV9 and TRBJ1-1, with D possibly being TRBD1 (6 bases). CDR1 is SGDLS, CDR2 YYNGEE, per germline. Trimming removed 3 bases from V and 0 bases from J, with 12 bases in between. The CDR3 runs to 15 residues. CDR3 amino acids: CASSATGTMNTEAFF. The CDR3 DNA is TGTGCCAGCAGCGCGACCGGGACAATGAACACTGAAGCTTTCTTT.

This clonotype was observed a few times. The chain couples TRBV9 to TRBJ2-1, with a possible D match to TRBD1 (6 bases). CDR1 and CDR2 from the germline V gene are SGDLS and YYNGEE. The CDR3 sequence is 14 residues long. V was pared by 0 bases and J by 9 bases, with 13 bases between. CDR3 nucleotide sequence: TGTGCCAGCAGCGTAGAGGCAGGGGTCGGTGAGCAGTTCTTC. It yields the protein CASSVEAGVGEQFF.

The V gene is TRBV7-9, the J gene TRBJ2-1; weak D call: TRBD2 (6 bases). Germline V gene sequence: CDR1 SEHNR, CDR2 FQNEAQ (reference sequence). The CDR3 covers 14 residues. V was trimmed by 5 bases and J by 7 bases, leaving 15 bases between them. The CDR3 spells CASSQGLSGNEQFF. The CDR3 region has the DNA TGTGCCAGCAGCCAGGGACTTTCGGGGAATGAGCAGTTCTTC. Full variable domain (remainder filled in from reference TRBV7-9 and TRBJ2-1): DTGVSQNPRHKITKRGQNVTFRCDPISEHNRLYWYRQTLGQGPEFLTYFQNEAQLEKSRLLSDRFSAERPKGSFSTLEIQRTEQGDSAMYLCASSQGLSGNEQFFGPGTRLTVL.

The chain is built from TRBV12-3 or TRBV12-4 and TRBJ2-1, with D perhaps given as TRBD1 or TRBD2 (6 bases each). The V end lost 7 bases, the J end lost 7 bases, and 20 bases lay between the germline ends. This CDR3 has 15 residues. As DNA, the CDR3 is TGTGCCAGCAACTTGAGGATGGGGGGCCCAAATGAGCAGTTCTTC. Amino acids: CASNLRMGGPNEQFF.

The chain couples TRBV12-3 or TRBV12-4 to TRBJ2-3, with TRBD1 matching over 7 bases. Trimming at V came to 6 bases and at J to 6 bases, leaving 12 bases not matched to a gene. CDR3 size: 15 residues. The CDR3 region is CASRTGQAWWDTQYF. CDR3 bases: TGTGCCAGCAGAACCGGACAGGCATGGTGGGATACGCAGTATTTT.

CDR3 sequence (DNA): TGTGCCAGCAGTTCGACAGAGGGGTCCCTCTATGGCTACACCTTC. Protein product: CASSSTEGSLYGYTF. The chain is built from TRBV27 and TRBJ1-2; tentatively, D is TRBD1 (5 bases). The V end was cut by 4 bases, the J end by 4 bases, with 16 bases between. The germline gives CDR1 MNHEY, CDR2 SMNVEV (reference sequence). CDR3 size: 15 residues.

About this clonotype itself: A read error may be the cause here, since a much bigger clone is one base away. V and J are TRBV11-2 and TRBJ2-1; 10 bases line up with TRBD2. Germline V gene lookup returns CDR1 SGHAT and CDR2 FQNNGV. This CDR3 is 15 amino acids long. In nucleotides, the CDR3 is TGTGCCAGCAGCTTACTAGCGGGAGTTAGCAATGACCAGTTCTTC. This translates into CASSLLAGVSNDQFF.

This chain connects TRBV7-9 to TRBJ2-7; no firm D call. The CDR3 loop spans 11 amino acids. The germline V and J ends were trimmed by 5 bases and 6 bases, with 8 bases remaining between them. Germline V lookup: CDR1 SEHNR, CDR2 FQNEAQ (reference sequence). The CDR3 DNA reads TGTGCCAGCAGCCCGCTTGGCGAGCAGTACTTC. Translated: CASSPLGEQYF.

The table lists this clonotype with a few counts. CDR3 sequence reads: CASGGQGAGVVGYTF. DNA for the CDR3: TGTGCCAGCGGGGGGCAGGGGGCTGGGGTTGTTGGCTACACCTTC. The chain is built from TRBV27 and TRBJ1-2; TRBD1 matches at 8 bases. In germline, CDR1 is MNHEY, CDR2 SMNVEV (reference sequence). V lost 8 bases, J lost 7 bases, and 15 bases stayed unmatched. The CDR3 length is 15 residues.

This clonotype was counted between two and nine times. The chain employs TRBV6-5 and TRBJ2-7, with D possibly matching TRBD1 (5 bases). V lost 2 bases and J lost 2, with 13 bases in between. Germline loops: CDR1 MNHEY, CDR2 SVGAGI. The CDR3 is 15 residues long. CDR3 sequence (DNA): TGTGCCAGCAGTTACGCAGGGCTGCTTGCCTACGAGCAGTACTTC. Amino acid sequence: CASSYAGLLAYEQYF.

The chain uses TRBV20-1 and TRBJ2-3, with 7 positions matching TRBD2. The CDR3 is 16 amino acids. V lost 4 bases and J lost 0; bases outside the gene matches: 10. Looked up from germline, CDR1 is DFQATT and CDR2 is SNEGSKA (reference sequence). The CDR3 coding sequence is TGCAGTGCTAACCGCAGGCGGGAGTCTAGCACAGATACGCAGTATTTT. Translation gives CSANRRRESSTDTQYF.

This clonotype was observed a handful of times. The genes are TRBV27 and TRBJ2-7; D unresolved. The CDR3 consists of 15 residues. Germline CDR1 reads MNHEY; CDR2 reads SMNVEV (reference sequence). V shed 6 bases and J shed 0 bases, with 15 bases lying between them. As DNA, the CDR3 is TGTGCCAGCAGAAAAAATCTCCTGAGCTCCTACGAGCAGTACTTC. Its translation: CASRKNLLSSYEQYF.

A note on this clonotype: In this CDR3 the conserved last residue, phenylalanine or tryptophan, is missing, so a read error is likely. The chain employs TRBV29-1 and TRBJ2-1; D is uncertain. This CDR3 has 14 amino acids. Trimming cost V 2 bases and J 4 bases, with 12 bases left between them. Germline CDR1 and CDR2: SQVTM and ANQGSEA. DNA for the CDR3: TGCAGCGTTGAATCGGGTGAAAGTTACAATGAGCAGTTCTTG. Its protein is CSVESGESYNEQFL.

This clonotype showed up just a few times. This chain joins TRBV12-2 and TRBJ2-3. TRBV12-2 is given as a pseudogene. The CDR3 is 16 amino acids. The CDR3 is CASRPRTSGSTDTQYF. As DNA, the CDR3 is TGTGCAAGTCGCCCTAGGACTAGCGGCTCCACAGATACGCAGTATTTT.

This clonotype was counted only a few times. This chain uses TRBV24-1 with TRBJ2-1, with D perhaps TRBD1 (5 bases). The CDR3 contains 16 residues. V gave up 4 bases and J gave up 1 base, with 13 bases separating them. The germline V gene encodes CDR1 KGHDR and CDR2 SFDVKD. CDR3: CATSDRQQTSYNEQFF. CDR3 DNA sequence: TGTGCCACCAGTGACCGACAGCAGACGTCCTACAATGAGCAGTTCTTC.

The chain employs TRBV29-1 and TRBJ2-7, with D possibly being TRBD1 or TRBD2 (5 bases each). CDR1 is SQVTM, CDR2 ANQGSEA, per germline. The germline V and J ends were trimmed by 4 bases and 5 bases, with 27 bases remaining between them. The CDR3 spans 17 residues. The CDR3 coding sequence is TGCAGCGTTGCCCATACCGGGACCGCCCGCGGTTTCCACGAGCAGTACTTC. Encoded protein: CSVAHTGTARGFHEQYF.

Only a few counts were recorded for this clonotype. The chain recombines TRBV9 with TRBJ1-1; D uncertain. There are 13 residues in the CDR3. Germline-derived CDR1 and CDR2 are SGDLS and YYNGEE. The V end lost 0 bases, the J end lost 4 bases, and 7 bases lay between the germline ends. CDR3 sequence reads: CASSVGSATEAFF. For the CDR3, the DNA is TGTGCCAGCAGCGTAGGCTCGGCCACTGAAGCTTTCTTT.

J is TRBJ2-5 and V is TRBV7-9, with 10 bases that match TRBD1. The CDR3 runs 15 residues. Germline V gives CDR1 SEHNR, CDR2 FQNEAQ (reference sequence). V was clipped by 4 bases and J by 4 bases; unmatched bases: 6. The CDR3 loop is CASSSPGQGRETQYF. CDR3 DNA sequence: TGTGCCAGCAGCTCCCCGGGACAGGGGAGAGAGACCCAGTACTTC.

This chain uses TRBV9 with TRBJ2-1; 8 bases fit TRBD2. The CDR3 spans 16 residues. The ends lost 0 bases at V and 3 bases at J; junction bases unmatched: 5. Per the germline V gene, CDR1 is SGDLS and CDR2 is YYNGEE. The CDR3 region has the DNA TGTGCCAGCAGCGTAGGAGCGGGAGCGGGCTACAATGAGCAGTTCTTC. Its translation: CASSVGAGAGYNEQFF.

In this sample, this clonotype turned up a few times. CDR3 nucleotide sequence: TGCGCCAGCAGCTCCGGTCAGGGAAGCACAGATACGCAGTATTTT. Translated: CASSSGQGSTDTQYF. The V and J genes are TRBV5-1 and TRBJ2-3, with D maybe TRBD1 (5 bases). Trimming shortened V by 3 bases and J by 0 bases, and 11 bases separated the two germline ends. The CDR3 covers 15 residues. Germline CDR1 is SGHRS and CDR2 is YFSETQ. The whole variable domain, filled in from reference TRBV5-1 and TRBJ2-3, reads KAGVTQTPRYLIKTRGQQVTLSCSPISGHRSVSWYQQTPGQGLQFLFEYFSETQRNKGNFPGRFSGRQFSNSRSEMNVSTLELGDSALYLCASSSGQGSTDTQYFGPGTRLTVL.

J is TRBJ2-2 and V is TRBV29-1; D not resolved. V lost 4 bases and J 8 bases, leaving 8 bases between the germline ends. The CDR3 is made up of 11 amino acids. Germline-derived CDR1 and CDR2 are SQVTM and ANQGSEA. CDR3 coding DNA: TGCAGCGTTGCGACAAAGGGGGAGCTGTTTTTT. Translating it yields CSVATKGELFF.

The chain is built from TRBV11-3 and TRBJ2-2; D is ambiguous. Germline V gene lookup returns CDR1 SGHNT and CDR2 YENEEA. Trimming left V 0 bases short and J 7 bases short, with 6 bases between. The CDR3 consists of 13 residues. The DNA for the CDR3 is TGTGCCAGCAGCTTAGAACAAATCGGGGAGCTGTTTTTT. It codes for CASSLEQIGELFF. Supplemented by reference TRBV11-3 and TRBJ2-2, the full variable domain reads EAGVVQSPRYKIIEKKQPVAFWCNPISGHNTLYWYLQNLGQGPELLIRYENEEAVDDSQLPKDRFSAERLKGVDSTLKIQPAELGDSAVYLCASSLEQIGELFFGEGSRLTVL.

There are a few counts of this clonotype. This chain joins TRBV11-2 and TRBJ2-1; TRBD2 matches at 12 bases. The germline CDR1 and CDR2 sequences are SGHAT and FQNNGV. CDR3 length: 19 amino acids. V lost 1 base, J lost 0 bases, and 7 bases stayed unmatched. For the CDR3, the DNA is TGTGCCAGCAGCTTAGGCCTTGGGACTAGCGGGTCCTCCTACAATGAGCAGTTCTTC. Translation gives CASSLGLGTSGSSYNEQFF.